This T cell receptor beta chain appears in the sequencing data of a study of glioma-infiltrating T cells. Findings and caveats of the study: Very few CDR3 sequences were shared between tissue and blood. Above-expected tissue-blood divergence occurred in all gliomas, most in low-grade ones.

This CDR3 has 14 amino acids. Germline CDR1 and CDR2: SGHTA and FQGNSA. The iRepertoire nested amplicon-rescue multiplex PCR amplified TCR alpha and beta CDR3s from RNA. For one-step reverse transcription and amplification, roughly 95-400 ng of tissue mRNA or PBMC total RNA was used. TCRdb reprocessed the multiplex PCR reads via MiXCR and lists one record per CDR3 protein. In the table there are fewer than 11,000 distinct CDR3 sequences, 45% to 65% of which are singletons. This clonotype was seen ten or more times. Its antigen is unidentified. This may arise from a read error, as a much more abundant clone is one base away.

This TCR was recovered from a human donor with low-grade glioma or glioblastoma, undergoing nonglioma brain surgery, or in good health (not recorded which). The chain joins TRBV7-2 to TRBJ1-2; no reliable D call. The source material was glioma tissue, nonneoplastic brain tissue, or PBMCs (not recorded which). CDR3: CARSVQKTSYGYTF. The CDR3 nucleotides are TGTGCCCGCAGCGTGCAGAAGACAAGCTATGGCTACACCTTC. Full variable domain (outside the CDR3, taken from reference TRBV7-2 and TRBJ1-2): GAGVSQSPSNKVTEKGKDVELRCDPISGHTALYWYRQSLGQGLEFLIYFQGNSAPDKSGLPSDRFSAERTGGSVSTLTIQRTQQEDSAVYLCARSVQKTSYGYTFGSGTRLTVV.